The present T cell receptor (beta chain) was sequenced within a study of blood T cell repertoires in COVID-19. The CDR3 loop spans 15 amino acids. Trimming cost V 1 base and J 4 bases, with 13 bases left between them. Per the germline V gene, CDR1 is MDHEN and CDR2 is SYDVKM. Data came from immunoSEQ multiplex PCR; TCRdb stores just in-frame clones and leaves some out. Of roughly 160,000 clones in the sample, just over 90% were seen once. The V and J genes are TRBV28 and TRBJ1-2; D gene uncertain. The receptor was isolated from a man between 18 and 35 years old with COVID-19, enrolled during active disease. The specimen was peripheral blood. CDR3 region: CASSLLGGQTYGYTF. CDR3 bases: TGTGCCAGCAGTTTATTGGGTGGGCAGACCTATGGCTACACCTTC.